The rows below give T cell receptor beta chains drawn from one sample of a study of blood T cell repertoires in COVID-19. The repertoire was sequenced with immunoSEQ multiplex PCR; TCRdb's copy has only in-frame clones and lacks some. The sample has tens of thousands of clones, almost 90% seen once. The sequenced material came from peripheral blood. All receptors derive from a man aged 55 to 70 with active COVID-19. Both conserved end residues are part of each CDR3. D genes are given only for firm matches. Rows may omit the clone size; those that give it use once, few, many or a size class.

CDR3: CASSEGLAGPPYNEQFF
DNA: TGTGCCAGCAGCGAGGGACTAGCGGGACCCCCCTACAATGAGCAGTTCTTC
size: .
V: TRBV9
J: TRBJ2-1
D: TRBD2

CDR3: CASSVNGGASYNEQFF
DNA: TGTGCCAGCAGCGTAAACGGGGGAGCTTCCTACAATGAGCAGTTCTTC
size: .
V: TRBV2
J: TRBJ2-1
D: .

CDR3: CASSLGPETGNTGELFF
DNA: TGTGCCAGCAGCTTAGGCCCAGAGACAGGGAACACCGGGGAGCTGTTTTTT
size: .
V: TRBV13
J: TRBJ2-2
D: .

CDR3: CASSSGHKNTEAFF
DNA: TGTGCCAGCAGCTCTGGACATAAGAACACTGAAGCTTTCTTT
size: .
V: TRBV7-3
J: TRBJ1-1
D: .

CDR3: CASSRGLAAQETQYF
DNA: TGCGCCAGCAGCAGGGGACTAGCGGCACAAGAGACCCAGTACTTC
size: .
V: TRBV5-1
J: TRBJ2-5
D: TRBD2

CDR3: CASSLAAGQGLRREKLFF
DNA: TGCGCCAGCAGCTTGGCCGCGGGACAGGGCTTGCGTCGGGAAAAACTGTTTTTT
size: .
V: TRBV5-1
J: TRBJ1-4
D: TRBD1

CDR3: CASNSGGGPGELFF
DNA: TGCGCCAGCAACTCAGGGGGAGGACCCGGGGAGCTGTTTTTT
size: .
V: TRBV5-1
J: TRBJ2-2
D: .

CDR3: CASSYGTPKTGELFF
DNA: TGTGCCAGCAGTTACGGGACACCGAAGACCGGGGAGCTGTTTTTT
size: once
V: TRBV6-5
J: TRBJ2-2
D: .

CDR3: CASSVAQKETQYF
DNA: TGTGCCAGCAGCGTAGCCCAGAAAGAGACCCAGTACTTC
size: .
V: TRBV9
J: TRBJ2-5
D: .

CDR3: CARSGGGAGEKLFF
DNA: TGTGCCCGCAGCGGTGGGGGGGCTGGGGAAAAACTGTTTTTT
size: .
V: TRBV9
J: TRBJ1-4
D: .

CDR3: CASSLEGANNEQFF
DNA: TGTGCCAGCAGCTTAGAGGGAGCGAACAATGAGCAGTTCTTC
size: few
V: TRBV7-3
J: TRBJ2-1
D: .

CDR3: CATSDSTSGRNEQFF
DNA: TGTGCCACCAGTGATTCGACTAGCGGGAGAAATGAGCAGTTCTTC
size: once
V: TRBV24-1
J: TRBJ2-1
D: TRBD2

CDR3: CATSDLPGRPWGETQYF
DNA: TGTGCCACCAGTGATTTACCGGGGAGGCCATGGGGAGAGACCCAGTACTTC
size: .
V: TRBV24-1
J: TRBJ2-5
D: .

CDR3: CASSQLNTEAFF
DNA: TGTGCCAGTTCACAGCTGAACACTGAAGCTTTCTTT
size: .
V: TRBV10-3
J: TRBJ1-1
D: .

CDR3: CATSDTGTNQPQHF
DNA: TGTGCCACCAGTGACACCGGGACAAATCAGCCCCAGCATTTT
size: .
V: TRBV24-1
J: TRBJ1-5
D: .

CDR3: CASSFLAGFNQPQHF
DNA: TGTGCCAGCAGCTTTCTGGCGGGGTTCAATCAGCCCCAGCATTTT
size: .
V: TRBV7-8
J: TRBJ1-5
D: .

CDR3: CASSLGPSGLSTDTQYF
DNA: TGTGCCAGCAGCTTAGGGCCTAGCGGCCTAAGCACAGATACGCAGTATTTT
size: .
V: TRBV7-3
J: TRBJ2-3
D: TRBD2

CDR3: CASSEGRGLYGEQFF
DNA: TGCGCCAGCAGTGAAGGCAGGGGGCTTTACGGTGAGCAGTTCTTC
size: .
V: TRBV10-2
J: TRBJ2-1
D: TRBD1

CDR3: CASSLRGQTETQYF
DNA: TGTGCCAGCAGTTTAAGGGGTCAAACGGAGACCCAGTACTTC
size: .
V: TRBV27
J: TRBJ2-5
D: .

CDR3: CSVQSPGQAGEAFF
DNA: TGCAGCGTACAGTCCCCGGGACAGGCTGGTGAAGCTTTCTTT
size: .
V: TRBV29-1
J: TRBJ1-1
D: TRBD1

CDR3: CASSPERGSYEQYF
DNA: TGTGCCAGCAGCCCTGAGCGGGGATCCTACGAGCAGTACTTC
size: .
V: TRBV5-4
J: TRBJ2-7
D: TRBD2

CDR3: CASKRTSGGNYEQYF
DNA: TGTGCCAGCAAGAGGACTAGCGGAGGGAACTACGAGCAGTACTTC
size: .
V: TRBV7-2
J: TRBJ2-7
D: TRBD2

CDR3: CASSYDKSSYNEQFF
DNA: TGTGCCAGCAGCTATGACAAGAGCTCCTACAATGAGCAGTTCTTC
size: .
V: TRBV7-3
J: TRBJ2-1
D: .

CDR3: CASSPRGVRYGYTF
DNA: TGTGCCAGCAGCCCCAGGGGGGTTCGGTATGGCTACACCTTC
size: .
V: TRBV6-5
J: TRBJ1-2
D: TRBD1

CDR3: CASSDLLVSTDTQYF
DNA: TGTGCCAGCAGTGACCTCCTAGTAAGCACAGATACGCAGTATTTT
size: .
V: TRBV6-1
J: TRBJ2-3
D: .

CDR3: CASSFWGEELFF
DNA: TGTGCCAGCAGTTTCTGGGGCGAAGAGCTGTTTTTT
size: once
V: TRBV28
J: TRBJ2-2
D: .

CDR3: CASSRPLYGTNTGELFF
DNA: TGTGCCAGCAGCCGACCCCTATACGGGACGAACACCGGGGAGCTGTTTTTT
size: .
V: TRBV3-1/TRBV3-2
J: TRBJ2-2
D: .

CDR3: CASSSRTGSSSYEQYF
DNA: TGTGCCAGTAGTTCCCGGACGGGGTCAAGCTCCTACGAGCAGTACTTC
size: .
V: TRBV19
J: TRBJ2-7
D: .

CDR3: CASSATYSGANVLTF
DNA: TGTGCCAGCAGCGCCACCTACTCTGGGGCCAACGTCCTGACTTTC
size: once
V: TRBV3-1/TRBV3-2
J: TRBJ2-6
D: .

CDR3: CASGQQGSGANVLTF
DNA: TGTGCCAGCGGACAACAGGGCTCTGGGGCCAACGTCCTGACTTTC
size: .
V: TRBV27
J: TRBJ2-6
D: .

CDR3: CASRRVREPQHF
DNA: TGTGCCAGCAGGAGGGTTAGGGAGCCCCAGCATTTT
size: .
V: TRBV12-3/TRBV12-4
J: TRBJ1-5
D: .

CDR3: CASSAGLTYEQYF
DNA: TGTGCCAGCAGCGCGGGACTGACCTACGAGCAGTACTTC
size: few
V: TRBV7-2
J: TRBJ2-7
D: .

CDR3: CASSQLGGNTEAFF
DNA: TGTGCCAGCAGCCAGCTAGGGGGTAACACTGAAGCTTTCTTT
size: .
V: TRBV3-1/TRBV3-2
J: TRBJ1-1
D: .

CDR3: CASSDDRGPSTDTQYF
DNA: TGTGCCAGCAGCGACGACAGGGGACCTAGCACAGATACGCAGTATTTT
size: .
V: TRBV9
J: TRBJ2-3
D: TRBD1

CDR3: CANLAYQPQHF
DNA: TGTGCCAACCTGGCATATCAGCCCCAGCATTTT
size: .
V: TRBV6-4
J: TRBJ1-5
D: .

CDR3: CASSSFRDRGNQPQHF
DNA: TGTGCCAGCAGCAGCTTCCGGGACAGGGGCAATCAGCCCCAGCATTTT
size: .
V: TRBV7-8
J: TRBJ1-5
D: TRBD1

CDR3: CASSLGGNLSPNYGYTF
DNA: TGTGCCAGCAGCTTAGGCGGAAACCTTTCTCCTAACTATGGCTACACCTTC
size: .
V: TRBV5-5
J: TRBJ1-2
D: .

CDR3: CASSRPGWGYEQYF
DNA: TGCGCCAGCAGCCGCCCAGGGTGGGGCTACGAGCAGTACTTC
size: .
V: TRBV4-1
J: TRBJ2-7
D: .

CDR3: CASSSRTGTSGLYEQYF
DNA: TGTGCCAGCAGCTCCCGAACCGGGACTAGCGGACTCTACGAGCAGTACTTC
size: .
V: TRBV11-2
J: TRBJ2-7
D: TRBD2

CDR3: CASSLTVGANVLTF
DNA: TGTGCCAGCAGCTTGACAGTAGGGGCCAACGTCCTGACTTTC
size: once
V: TRBV5-5
J: TRBJ2-6
D: .

CDR3: CASSYSPEGGYTF
DNA: TGTGCCAGCAGTTACTCTCCGGAGGGAGGCTACACCTTC
size: medium-sized
V: TRBV6-5
J: TRBJ1-2
D: .

CDR3: CASSESPRAGGARQPQHF
DNA: TGTGCCAGCAGCGAAAGCCCGAGGGCGGGGGGGGCCAGGCAGCCCCAGCATTTT
size: .
V: TRBV2
J: TRBJ1-5
D: .

CDR3: CATAERDRDTEQYF
DNA: TGTGCCACTGCAGAACGGGACAGGGATACCGAGCAGTACTTC
size: .
V: TRBV19
J: TRBJ2-7
D: TRBD1

CDR3: CASSPAGQGLWEQYF
DNA: TGCGCCAGCAGCCCAGCCGGACAGGGGTTGTGGGAGCAGTACTTC
size: .
V: TRBV5-1
J: TRBJ2-7
D: TRBD1

CDR3: CASSQEIATGGNTIYF
DNA: TGTGCCAGCAGCCAAGAAATAGCAACAGGAGGAAACACCATATATTTT
size: .
V: TRBV4-2
J: TRBJ1-3
D: .

CDR3: CASSQTGQGQQPQHF
DNA: TGCGCCAGCAGCCAAACCGGACAGGGCCAACAGCCCCAGCATTTT
size: once
V: TRBV4-1
J: TRBJ1-5
D: TRBD1

CDR3: CASSPSSGGNTGELFF
DNA: TGTGCCAGCAGCCCATCCAGCGGGGGTAACACCGGGGAGCTGTTTTTT
size: .
V: TRBV9
J: TRBJ2-2
D: TRBD2

CDR3: CAWGGVGQFF
DNA: TGTGCCTGGGGTGGAGTAGGACAGTTCTTC
size: .
V: TRBV30
J: TRBJ2-1
D: .

CDR3: CASSRYQGGLNEKLFF
DNA: TGTGCCAGCAGCCGTTATCAGGGCGGTCTGAATGAAAAACTGTTTTTT
size: .
V: TRBV5-8
J: TRBJ1-4
D: .

CDR3: CASRAGSSQPQHF
DNA: TGTGCCAGCAGGGCAGGGTCAAGCCAGCCCCAGCATTTT
size: .
V: TRBV2
J: TRBJ1-5
D: .

CDR3: CASRPGTYETQYF
DNA: TGTGCCAGCAGGCCCGGGACATATGAGACCCAGTACTTC
size: .
V: TRBV3-1/TRBV3-2
J: TRBJ2-5
D: .

CDR3: CASSQKNTEAFF
DNA: TGTGCCAGCAGCCAGAAGAACACTGAAGCTTTCTTT
size: .
V: TRBV7-9
J: TRBJ1-1
D: .

CDR3: CASSPNQPQHF
DNA: TGTGCCAGCAGCCCGAATCAGCCCCAGCATTTT
size: .
V: TRBV7-3
J: TRBJ1-5
D: .

CDR3: CARPGQGGYGYTF
DNA: TGTGCCAGGCCGGGACAGGGTGGGTATGGCTACACCTTC
size: .
V: TRBV2
J: TRBJ1-2
D: TRBD1

CDR3: CASSIVAEGWDEQFF
DNA: TGTGCCAGTAGTATAGTAGCGGAGGGGTGGGATGAGCAGTTCTTC
size: .
V: TRBV19
J: TRBJ2-1
D: .

CDR3: CASSLVRGNSYEQYF
DNA: TGTGCCAGCAGCTTAGTCAGGGGTAACTCCTACGAGCAGTACTTC
size: few
V: TRBV11-2
J: TRBJ2-7
D: .

CDR3: CASSEGQYGYTF
DNA: TGTGCCAGCAGTGAAGGACAGTATGGCTACACCTTC
size: .
V: TRBV6-1
J: TRBJ1-2
D: .